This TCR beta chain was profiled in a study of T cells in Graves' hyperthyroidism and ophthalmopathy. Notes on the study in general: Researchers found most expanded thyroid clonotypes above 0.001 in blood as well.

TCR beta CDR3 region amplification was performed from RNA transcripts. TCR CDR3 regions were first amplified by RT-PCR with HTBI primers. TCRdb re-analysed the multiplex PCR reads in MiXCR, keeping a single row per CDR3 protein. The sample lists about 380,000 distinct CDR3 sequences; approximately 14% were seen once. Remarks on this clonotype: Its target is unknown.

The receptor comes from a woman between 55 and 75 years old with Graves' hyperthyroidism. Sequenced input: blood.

The CDR3 DNA is TGTGCCAGCAGCTCCACGGGGGAGCAGTACTTC. Encoded protein: CASSSTGEQYF. The genes are TRBV11-2 and TRBJ2-7; tentative D call: TRBD2 (5 bases). This CDR3 contains 11 residues. The V gene lost 4 bases and the J gene lost 7 bases, with 8 bases spanning the gap. Per germline, CDR1 SGHAT and CDR2 FQNNGV.